A single sample gave rise to the 28 T cell receptor beta chains below, sequenced in a study of cytomegalovirus exposure and HLA in healthy donors. In the PCR, 60 Vbeta and 13 Jbeta primers were used. Profiling relied on immunoSEQ multiplex PCR, and the TCRdb table lists in-frame clones only, not all of them. The data show roughly 160,000 clones, roughly 84% seen once. The sequencing sample was made of PBMCs. The receptors come from a boy aged 2 to 10 in good health and CMV-seronegative.

This chain connects TRBV5-1 to TRBJ2-7; TRBD1 agrees at 7 bases. V shed 4 bases, J shed 3 bases, and the junction held 7 bases outside the gene matches. The CDR3 has 14 amino acids. CDR1 is SGHRS, CDR2 YFSETQ, per germline. The CDR3: CASSQTGTFYEQYF. As DNA, the CDR3 is TGCGCCAGCAGCCAGACAGGGACCTTCTACGAGCAGTACTTC.

Regarding this clone: The junction differs from germline at one of its ends, possibly a read error. V usage is TRBV7-9 and J usage is TRBJ2-7, with a tentative D call TRBD1 (5 bases). The CDR3 sequence is 12 residues long. CDR1 is SEHNR and CDR2 is FQNEAQ in the germline V gene (reference sequence). The CDR3 protein is CASTLGAHEQYF. DNA for the CDR3: TGTGCCAGCACCTTAGGGGCCCACGAGCAGTACTTC.

This sequence joins TRBV19 and TRBJ2-1; tentative D call: TRBD1 (6 bases). V was pared by 5 bases and J by 2 bases, with 13 bases between. Germline V lookup: CDR1 LNHDA, CDR2 SQIVND (reference sequence). CDR3 length: 15 amino acids. The CDR3: CASSHQGSAYNEQFF. The CDR3, as DNA: TGTGCCAGTAGTCACCAGGGGAGCGCCTACAATGAGCAGTTCTTC.

The chain uses TRBV29-1 and TRBJ1-2, with D possibly being TRBD1 (5 bases). The length of the CDR3 is 12 residues. V lost 6 bases and J 6 bases, leaving 14 bases between the germline ends. Germline-derived CDR1 and CDR2 are SQVTM and ANQGSEA. CDR3 nucleotides: TGCAGCGTCGGCCCCGCGGGGGATGGCTACACCTTC. This encodes CSVGPAGDGYTF.

Regarding this clone: An end of the junction does not agree with germline; a read error may underlie this. The same CDR3 is also encoded by other DNA sequences in this sample. The V gene is TRBV4-1, the J gene TRBJ1-2; D call uncertain. Germline V CDR1 and CDR2: MGHRA, YSYEKL. This CDR3 comprises 14 residues. The DNA of the CDR3 is TGCGCCAGCAGTCAAGTTAGAGGGAAGGATGGCTACACCTTC. Its translation is CASSQVRGKDGYTF.

This clone was observed once. The rearrangement links TRBV5-1 to TRBJ2-2; 7 bases are a match to TRBD2. CDR3 length equals 14 residues. Germline lookup yields CDR1 SGHRS and CDR2 YFSETQ. Losses at the gene ends were 4 bases for V and 5 bases for J; bases not matched to a gene: 5. CDR3 residues: CASSATSITGELFF. The CDR3 DNA is TGCGCCAGCAGCGCGACTAGCATTACCGGGGAGCTGTTTTTT.

The rearrangement joins TRBV6-5 to TRBJ2-7; 12 positions match TRBD1. Trimming took 6 bases from V and 5 from J; bases not matched to a gene: 5. CDR1 and CDR2 (germline): MNHEY, SVGAGI. The CDR3 is 14 residues long. CDR3 protein: CASSRGTGGHEQYF. DNA of the CDR3: TGTGCCAGCAGCCGTGGGACAGGGGGCCACGAGCAGTACTTC.

The chain uses TRBV5-1 and TRBJ2-7; D gene ambiguous. V was clipped by 0 bases and J by 0 bases, with 7 bases between them. Germline CDR1 and CDR2: SGHRS and YFSETQ. This CDR3 spans 14 amino acids. CDR3 sequence reads: CASSLGGNSYEQYF. Here the CDR3 DNA reads TGCGCCAGCAGCTTGGGAGGAAACTCCTACGAGCAGTACTTC.

The table lists this clone with a count of one. The chain combines TRBV5-1 with TRBJ1-4; 9 nucleotides match TRBD1. CDR1 is SGHRS, CDR2 YFSETQ, per germline. V dropped 4 bases and J dropped 8; count of bases not matched to a gene: 6. The CDR3 contains 14 residues. CDR3 sequence reads: CASSIGQGNEKLFF. The CDR3 bases are TGCGCCAGCAGCATAGGACAGGGGAACGAAAAACTGTTTTTT.

V gene TRBV28 combines with J gene TRBJ1-1; 7 bases are a match to TRBD1. Unmatched junction bases numbered 5, after V lost 5 bases and J lost 8 bases. The CDR3 loop spans 12 amino acids. Germline values: CDR1 MDHEN, CDR2 SYDVKM. CDR3 sequence: CASSLQTGEAFF. DNA of the CDR3: TGTGCCAGCAGTCTTCAGACAGGGGAAGCTTTCTTT. Based on the CDR3 plus reference TRBV28 and TRBJ1-1, the full variable domain is DVKVTQSSRYLVKRTGEKVFLECVQDMDHENMFWYRQDPGLGLRLIYFSYDVKMKEKGDIPEGYSVSREKKERFSLILESASTNQTSMYLCASSLQTGEAFFGQGTRLTVV.

This chain links TRBV27 with TRBJ2-5, with D possibly being TRBD1 (5 bases). CDR1 MNHEY and CDR2 SMNVEV come from the germline V gene (reference sequence). This CDR3 comprises 16 residues. V dropped 6 bases and J dropped 2 bases, with 19 bases sitting between them. CDR3 amino acids: CASSPSIIRAQETQYF. CDR3 sequence (DNA): TGTGCCAGCAGCCCATCCATAATCAGGGCACAAGAGACCCAGTACTTC.

V gene TRBV2 combines with J gene TRBJ2-2; 8 bases line up with TRBD2. Trimming at V came to 6 bases and at J to 0 bases, leaving 15 bases not matched to a gene. CDR1 is SNHLY, CDR2 FYNNEI, per germline. The CDR3 has 19 residues. The CDR3: CASSRRGMLAGPNTGELFF. For the CDR3, the DNA is TGTGCCAGCAGCCGACGAGGCATGCTAGCGGGTCCGAACACCGGGGAGCTGTTTTTT.

This clone has a handful of counts. At one boundary the junction diverges from the germline segment, which might be a read error. This chain joins TRBV2 and TRBJ1-1; no clear D. Germline assignment: CDR1 SNHLY and CDR2 FYNNEI. This CDR3 contains 11 residues. This CDR3 reads CASSPPGVPLF. The CDR3, as DNA: TGTGCCAGCAGTCCTCCCGGAGTTCCCCTTTTT.

The J gene is TRBJ1-4, the V gene TRBV6-1; D remains unclear. CDR1 is MNHNS and CDR2 is SASEGT in the germline V gene. This CDR3 is 16 amino acids long. The V end lost 4 bases, the J end lost 0 bases, and 12 bases lay between the germline ends. DNA for the CDR3: TGTGCCAGCAGTGGATCTAGGCGTGCAACTAATGAAAAACTGTTTTTT. Its protein is CASSGSRRATNEKLFF.

J is TRBJ2-2 and V is TRBV6-5; the D gene is possibly TRBD2 (6 bases). Germline assignment: CDR1 MNHEY and CDR2 SVGAGI. The CDR3 is 15 residues long. V was trimmed by 6 bases and J by 6 bases, leaving 17 bases between them. CDR3 DNA sequence: TGTGCCAGCAGCCGGTTCAAGACTAGGGCCGGGGAGCTGTTTTTT. It translates to CASSRFKTRAGELFF.

V and J are TRBV14 and TRBJ2-6; tentative D call: TRBD1 (6 bases). The CDR3 has 11 amino acids. V was cut by 4 bases and J by 13 bases, with 8 bases left in between. From germline, CDR1 is SGHDN and CDR2 FVKESK. CDR3 in amino acids: CASSLGQVLTF. The CDR3 coding sequence is TGTGCCAGCAGCCTGGGACAAGTCCTGACTTTC. Full variable domain (rest looked up from reference TRBV14 and TRBJ2-6): EAGVTQFPSHSVIEKGQTVTLRCDPISGHDNLYWYRRVMGKEIKFLLHFVKESKQDESGMPNNRFLAERTGGTYSTLKVQPAELEDSGVYFCASSLGQVLTFGAGSRLTVL.

The chain links TRBV27 to TRBJ2-7, with TRBD2 matching 12 bases. The CDR3 totals 19 residues. The V and J ends lost 8 bases and 1 base, in that order; junction bases with no gene match: 18. Looked up from germline, CDR1 is MNHEY and CDR2 is SMNVEV (reference sequence). In DNA, the CDR3 is TGTGCCAGCCGAAAAAGACTAGCGGGAGACCCATCGCCGTCCTACGAGCAGTACTTC. Translating it yields CASRKRLAGDPSPSYEQYF.

The chain couples TRBV5-1 to TRBJ2-3; 7 bases are a match to TRBD2. V lost 3 bases to trimming and J lost 0 bases; unmatched junction nucleotides: 13. Per germline, CDR1 SGHRS and CDR2 YFSETQ. This CDR3 is built from 18 residues. For the CDR3, the DNA is TGCGCCAGCAGCTGGCGGGCTAGCGGAACCCTTAGCACAGATACGCAGTATTTT. It translates to CASSWRASGTLSTDTQYF.

The chain employs TRBV7-6 and TRBJ2-5; 8 bases are shared with TRBD2. Germline CDR1 reads SGHVS; CDR2 reads FNYEAQ. The V and J ends lost 1 base and 4 bases, in that order; junction bases with no gene match: 8. This CDR3 contains 16 residues. CDR3: CASSLEREGIAETQYF. Written as DNA, the CDR3 is TGTGCCAGCAGCTTAGAACGGGAGGGGATTGCAGAGACCCAGTACTTC.

This chain links TRBV7-9 with TRBJ2-3; 8 bases are a match to TRBD2. This CDR3 comprises 14 residues. Losses at the gene ends were 5 bases for V and 7 bases for J; bases not matched to a gene: 8. CDR1 and CDR2 (germline): SEHNR, FQNEAQ (reference sequence). In DNA form, the CDR3 reads TGTGCCAGCAGCCCCGGGACTAGGGACTATACGCAGTATTTT. It is translated as CASSPGTRDYTQYF.

The chain is built from TRBV6-5 and TRBJ1-5, with D maybe TRBD1 (5 bases). CDR1 MNHEY and CDR2 SVGAGI come from the germline V gene. Trimming took off 6 bases at V and 4 bases at J, with 13 bases between the two ends. The CDR3 has 14 amino acids. The CDR3 protein is CASRPGQQNQPQHF. CDR3 DNA: TGTGCCAGCAGACCCGGACAACAAAATCAGCCCCAGCATTTT.

The chain combines TRBV4-2 with TRBJ2-1; a weak D match, TRBD2 (6 bases). The CDR3 is made up of 15 amino acids. Germline V CDR1 and CDR2: LGHNA, YNFKEQ. Trimming left V 0 bases short and J 6 bases short, with 12 bases between. In DNA, the CDR3 is TGTGCCAGCAGCCAAGAGGTAGCGGAGTTCAATGAGCAGTTCTTC. This encodes CASSQEVAEFNEQFF.

This clone was observed once. This chain links TRBV7-9 with TRBJ2-3, with TRBD2 as a possible D gene (5 bases). Looked up from germline, CDR1 is SEHNR and CDR2 is FQNEAQ (reference sequence). V lost 5 bases and J lost 2, with 11 bases in between. This CDR3 comprises 14 residues. DNA of the CDR3: TGTGCCAGCAGCCCGGGATCCGTCACAGATACGCAGTATTTT. This translates into CASSPGSVTDTQYF.

The sample holds one count of this clone. J is TRBJ2-1 and V is TRBV15, with D maybe TRBD2 (6 bases). The germline V gene has CDR1 LNHNV and CDR2 YYDKDF (reference sequence). The CDR3 covers 11 residues. The V end was cut by 6 bases, the J end by 9 bases, with 9 bases between. In nucleotides, the CDR3 is TGTGCCACCAGGGCGGAGGGTGAGCAGTTCTTC. This sequence encodes CATRAEGEQFF.

On this clone itself: Distinct nucleotide sequences in the sample also encode this CDR3. The V and J genes are TRBV6-1 and TRBJ1-1; TRBD1 matches 7 bases. Germline V gene lookup returns CDR1 MNHNS and CDR2 SASEGT. The J segment lost 5 bases and the V segment lost 3 bases, leaving 9 bases of the junction unmatched. The CDR3 is 15 amino acids. The CDR3 sequence is CASSEGPGGRTEAFF. The CDR3 DNA reads TGTGCCAGCAGTGAGGGCCCAGGGGGGAGAACTGAAGCTTTCTTT.

A remark on this clone: A junction boundary mismatches the germline segment, possibly from a read error. V and J are TRBV6-1 and TRBJ1-3; D gene ambiguous. CDR1 and CDR2 (germline): MNHNS, SASEGT. The CDR3 consists of 16 residues. CDR3 in amino acids: CVSSEALSPSGNTIYF. CDR3 DNA: TGTGTCAGCAGTGAAGCGCTATCTCCCTCTGGAAACACCATATATTTT.

This clone was recorded a few times. This rearrangement joins TRBV28 to TRBJ1-1, with D tentatively TRBD1 (5 bases). The V gene lost 3 bases and the J gene lost 1 base, with 9 bases spanning the gap. Germline CDR1 reads MDHEN; CDR2 reads SYDVKM. CDR3 length equals 14 residues. The DNA of the CDR3 is TGTGCCAGCAGTTTTGTAGGGGCGAACACTGAAGCTTTCTTT. Its translation: CASSFVGANTEAFF.

This clone was seen once. The chain couples TRBV13 to TRBJ2-4; D possibly corresponds to TRBD1 (5 bases). Trimming removed 3 bases from V and 0 bases from J, with 6 bases in between. Germline lookup yields CDR1 PRHDT and CDR2 FYEKMQ (reference sequence). The CDR3 sequence is 14 residues long. The CDR3 reads CASSFQGAKNIQYF. DNA of the CDR3: TGTGCCAGCAGCTTCCAGGGAGCCAAAAACATTCAGTACTTC.